The clone carrying this T cell receptor beta chain was seen many times. What it recognizes is unknown. This entry is derived from a study of metastatic and nonmetastatic thyroid tumors. Study results and caveats: In both blood and tumor samples, TCR beta diversity was reported significantly higher for malignant than benign nodules.

TCRdb re-called the PCR reads with MiXCR. Found here are approximately 70,000 clones, less than 20% of them singletons; the top ten hold 9.5% to 15%. Treatment of any kind had been given to no patient before thyroid surgery. This sequence originates from a female donor with papillary thyroid cancer or a benign thyroid nodule (not recorded which). Some clones in this sample may be carry-over from other donors' samples. Sequenced input: blood.

For the CDR3, the DNA is TGCGCCAGCAGATCGACAGGGGGTACCCCTGGCTACACCTTC. Its translation: CASRSTGGTPGYTF. The chain joins TRBV5-1 to TRBJ1-2; TRBD1 aligns across 9 bases. Germline V gene lookup returns CDR1 SGHRS and CDR2 YFSETQ. The V gene end was trimmed by 5 bases and the J gene end by 7 bases; junction bases not matched to a gene: 9. CDR3 size: 14 residues.